These 32 T cell receptor beta chains were sequenced from one sample in a study of monozygotic twins with inflammatory bowel disease (dated by TCRdb to about 2019). Library generation was performed with 5' RACE. Instrument on record: Illumina HiSeq 2500. One entry per CDR3 protein sequence results from the TCRdb reprocessing of the reads, with DNA left out. This sample's table carries approximately 210,000 distinct CDR3 sequences. The ten largest clones add up to 7.7% of the sample. Sequenced material: blood. Receptor source: a human donor with ulcerative colitis or Crohn's disease, or a healthy co-twin of an affected twin (not recorded which).

V is TRBV7-2 and J is TRBJ2-7; TCRdb calls TRBD2, which cannot be checked without DNA. In germline, CDR1 is SGHTA, CDR2 FQGNSA. The CDR3 is made up of 14 amino acids. CDR3 in amino acids: CASSSGTFSYEQYF.

The CDR3 is CASSLFLAGVNEQFF. The J gene is TRBJ2-1, the V gene TRBV7-9; TCRdb picks TRBD2, but there is no DNA to check that call. Germline CDR1 reads SEHNR; CDR2 reads FQNEAQ (reference sequence). The CDR3 runs to 15 residues. The variable domain in full, with the rest retrieved from reference TRBV7-9 and TRBJ2-1, is DTGVSQNPRHKITKRGQNVTFRCDPISEHNRLYWYRQTLGQGPEFLTYFQNEAQLEKSRLLSDRFSAERPKGSFSTLEIQRTEQGDSAMYLCASSLFLAGVNEQFFGPGTRLTVL.

The J gene is TRBJ2-5, the V gene TRBV7-9; TCRdb gives TRBD1 as the D gene, but with no DNA this cannot be confirmed. Germline CDR1 is SEHNR and CDR2 is FQNEAQ (reference sequence). The CDR3 has 14 residues. CDR3: CASSAPPVEETQYF.

The chain combines TRBV12-3 or TRBV12-4 with TRBJ2-3. CDR3 size: 13 residues. The CDR3 sequence: CASRGRDIDTQYF.

The chain employs TRBV30 and TRBJ1-1. Germline CDR1 reads GTSNPN; CDR2 reads SVGIG (reference sequence). This CDR3 comprises 15 residues. This CDR3 is CAWHPAWPRDTEAFF.

This chain connects TRBV5-1 to TRBJ2-7; TCRdb picks TRBD1, but there is no DNA to check that call. Germline CDR1 and CDR2: SGHRS and YFSETQ. CDR3 size: 15 residues. The CDR3 reads CASSLEGQASYEQYF.

The rearrangement uses TRBV29-1 and TRBJ2-5; TCRdb indicates TRBD2, and absent DNA this call remains unverified. This CDR3 is 13 amino acids long. Germline CDR1 and CDR2: SQVTM and ANQGSEA. CDR3 amino acids: CSVAGALKGTQYF.

The gene calls are TRBV5-1 and TRBJ2-7. Germline V gene lookup returns CDR1 SGHRS and CDR2 YFSETQ. The CDR3 is 14 residues long. The CDR3 is CASSLGGRPYEQYF.

The chain combines TRBV29-1 with TRBJ1-2. CDR1 SQVTM and CDR2 ANQGSEA come from the germline V gene. The CDR3 spans 13 residues. The CDR3 is CSVGPLGFHGYTF.

Here the CDR3 reads CSARDLRASYNSPLHF. The chain has TRBV20-1 and TRBJ1-6. The CDR3 is 16 amino acids. Per the germline V gene, CDR1 is DFQATT and CDR2 is SNEGSKA (reference sequence).

J is TRBJ2-3 and V is TRBV30; TCRdb selects TRBD2, and the lack of DNA leaves this call unchecked. The CDR3 covers 13 residues. CDR1 is GTSNPN and CDR2 is SVGIG in the germline V gene (reference sequence). The CDR3 protein is CAAAGGGADTQYF. Looking up the rest from reference TRBV30 and TRBJ2-3 gives the full variable domain: SQTIHQWPATLVQPVGSPLSLECTVEGTSNPNLYWYRQAAGRGLQLLFYSVGIGQISSEVPQNLSASRPQDRQFILSSKKLLLSDSGFYLCAAAGGGADTQYFGPGTRLTVL.

The genes are TRBV7-9 and TRBJ2-3. CDR3 length: 11 residues. CDR1 and CDR2 from the germline V gene are SEHNR and FQNEAQ (reference sequence). This chain's CDR3 is CASTRTDTQYF. The full variable domain, completed using reference TRBV7-9 and TRBJ2-3, is DTGVSQNPRHKITKRGQNVTFRCDPISEHNRLYWYRQTLGQGPEFLTYFQNEAQLEKSRLLSDRFSAERPKGSFSTLEIQRTEQGDSAMYLCASTRTDTQYFGPGTRLTVL.

The chain uses TRBV7-2 and TRBJ1-1. Germline CDR1 SGHTA, CDR2 FQGNSA. CDR3 size: 16 residues. The CDR3 loop is CASSDLGDSRYTEAFF. Variable domain in full (rest from reference TRBV7-2 and TRBJ1-1): GAGVSQSPSNKVTEKGKDVELRCDPISGHTALYWYRQSLGQGLEFLIYFQGNSAPDKSGLPSDRFSAERTGGSVSTLTIQRTQQEDSAVYLCASSDLGDSRYTEAFFGQGTRLTVV.

The J gene is TRBJ2-1, the V gene TRBV20-1; absent DNA, TCRdb's TRBD1 call cannot be checked. Germline V gene data show CDR1 as DFQATT and CDR2 as SNEGSKA (reference sequence). This CDR3 is 14 amino acids long. CDR3 amino acids: CSAQDRVPLNEQFF.

The V call is TRBV15, the J call TRBJ2-3; lacking DNA, the TRBD2 call made by TCRdb goes unchecked. This CDR3 spans 16 amino acids. Germline lookup yields CDR1 LNHNV and CDR2 YYDKDF (reference sequence). CDR3 region: CATSRGRGRAEDTQYF.

This sequence joins TRBV2 and TRBJ2-7; TCRdb calls TRBD1, which cannot be checked without DNA. The germline V gene has CDR1 SNHLY and CDR2 FYNNEI. The CDR3 has 11 amino acids. The CDR3 reads CASSYGTEQYF. Complete variable domain (other parts from reference TRBV2 and TRBJ2-7): EPEVTQTPSHQVTQMGQEVILRCVPISNHLYFYWYRQILGQKVEFLVSFYNNEISEKSEIFDDQFSVERPDGSNFTLKIRSTKLEDSAMYFCASSYGTEQYFGPGTRLTVT.

The rearrangement uses TRBV6-1 and TRBJ2-5; there is no DNA to check the TCRdb D call of TRBD1. The CDR3 has 16 residues. The germline V gene encodes CDR1 MNHNS and CDR2 SASEGT. The CDR3 protein is CASSPGVYGFLETQYF.

The CDR3: CAWSRSVSYEQYF. The chain recombines TRBV30 with TRBJ2-7. This CDR3 is 13 amino acids long. CDR1 and CDR2 (germline): GTSNPN, SVGIG (reference sequence).

The chain carries TRBV11-2 and TRBJ1-1; TCRdb indicates TRBD1, and absent DNA this call remains unverified. Germline V CDR1 and CDR2: SGHAT, FQNNGV. The CDR3 consists of 14 residues. The CDR3 loop reads CASSLAGVGAEAFF.

This sequence joins TRBV6-6 and TRBJ2-3; lacking DNA, the TRBD2 call made by TCRdb goes unchecked. Germline lookup yields CDR1 MNHNY and CDR2 SVGAGI (reference sequence). This CDR3 comprises 13 residues. The CDR3 spells CASCWEGTDTQYF.

The chain is built from TRBV6-5 and TRBJ1-1; TCRdb selects TRBD1, and the lack of DNA leaves this call unchecked. Germline V gene data show CDR1 as MNHEY and CDR2 as SVGAGI. This CDR3 is built from 13 residues. The CDR3 sequence: CASSYGADTEAFF.

The chain combines TRBV6-2 or TRBV6-3 with TRBJ2-2; TCRdb selects TRBD2, and the lack of DNA leaves this call unchecked. CDR1 MNHEY and CDR2 SVGEGT come from the germline V gene. This CDR3 comprises 17 residues. Here the CDR3 reads CASDGTWRAAGSGELFF.

The CDR3 spells CATGLAGGNTGELFF. V gene TRBV4-3 combines with J gene TRBJ2-2; TCRdb outputs TRBD2, but without DNA this stays unchecked. CDR3 length: 15 residues. Germline-derived CDR1 and CDR2 are LGHNA and YSLEER.

The chain uses TRBV27 and TRBJ1-1; TCRdb's D call, TRBD1, is unchecked because there is no DNA. Germline V gives CDR1 MNHEY, CDR2 SMNVEV (reference sequence). The CDR3 has 14 amino acids. CDR3 sequence reads: CATRWQGANTEAFF.

The CDR3 sequence is CASSTYRSLAKNIQYF. The chain has TRBV28 and TRBJ2-4; TCRdb selects TRBD1, and the lack of DNA leaves this call unchecked. Germline loops: CDR1 MDHEN, CDR2 SYDVKM. This CDR3 spans 16 amino acids.

This chain joins TRBV5-1 and TRBJ1-1; without DNA, the TCRdb call of TRBD1 cannot be checked. Germline V gene data show CDR1 as SGHRS and CDR2 as YFSETQ. This CDR3 contains 12 residues. The CDR3 region is CASTDPGQTAFF. The whole variable domain, filled in from reference TRBV5-1 and TRBJ1-1, reads KAGVTQTPRYLIKTRGQQVTLSCSPISGHRSVSWYQQTPGQGLQFLFEYFSETQRNKGNFPGRFSGRQFSNSRSEMNVSTLELGDSALYLCASTDPGQTAFFGQGTRLTVV.

The chain is built from TRBV28 and TRBJ1-1. The length of the CDR3 is 14 residues. Per the germline V gene, CDR1 is MDHEN and CDR2 is SYDVKM. The CDR3 here is CASSSSGLNTEAFF.

V and J are TRBV4-2 and TRBJ2-1. Germline loops: CDR1 LGHNA, CDR2 YNFKEQ. The CDR3 sequence is 18 residues long. CDR3 sequence reads: CASSQGFGVGSDYNEQFF.

The V call is TRBV6-2 or TRBV6-3, the J call TRBJ1-2. CDR1 and CDR2 from the germline V gene are MNHEY and SVGEGT. The CDR3 is 11 amino acids. The CDR3 here is CASSYQSSYTF.

The chain joins TRBV28 to TRBJ2-7. CDR1 MDHEN and CDR2 SYDVKM come from the germline V gene. The CDR3 spans 12 residues. The CDR3 reads CASSTDSYEQYF.

The chain recombines TRBV7-2 with TRBJ1-6; TCRdb indicates TRBD1, and absent DNA this call remains unverified. Germline V gives CDR1 SGHTA, CDR2 FQGNSA. This CDR3 region has 16 residues. The CDR3 protein is CASSLDGQGYNSPLHF.

J is TRBJ2-2 and V is TRBV12-3 or TRBV12-4. This CDR3 is 15 amino acids long. This CDR3 is CASSLVWSKAGELFF.